The 9 T cell receptor beta chains presented below share a single source sample, sequenced in a study of OX40 agonist ivuxolimab in advanced cancers. Using immunoSEQ multiplex PCR, the repertoire was profiled, and TCRdb retains in-frame clones only, with some absent. The sample consists of 85,000 to 130,000 clones, 75% to 95% of them appearing once. The sequenced sample was CD4+ or CD8+ T cells sorted from blood, obtained in a trial of the OX40 agonist ivuxolimab. The receptors derive from an adult with an advanced solid tumor such as melanoma, head and neck, liver or kidney cancer.

This chain uses TRBV18 with TRBJ2-2; D is possibly TRBD1 (5 bases). V was clipped by 2 bases and J by 6 bases, with 16 bases between them. The length of the CDR3 is 16 residues. Germline V gene sequence: CDR1 KGHSH, CDR2 LQKENI. This CDR3 reads CASSPMGHGIPGELFF. CDR3 bases: TGTGCCAGCTCACCAATGGGGCATGGAATTCCCGGGGAGCTGTTTTTT.

The chain is built from TRBV19 and TRBJ2-1; 14 nucleotides align to TRBD2. V lost 4 bases, J lost 0 bases, and 11 bases stayed unmatched. CDR3 length: 20 amino acids. Germline assignment: CDR1 LNHDA and CDR2 SQIVND (reference sequence). This CDR3 is CASSTRTSGRTKSSYNEQFF. The CDR3 region has the DNA TGTGCCAGTAGTACCCGGACTAGCGGGAGGACTAAGAGCTCCTACAATGAGCAGTTCTTC.

V is TRBV30 and J is TRBJ2-7; D is ambiguous. Germline assignment: CDR1 GTSNPN and CDR2 SVGIG (reference sequence). The CDR3 loop spans 12 amino acids. Between the trimmed V and J ends, which lost 2 bases and 7 bases, there was a span of 12 bases. The CDR3 DNA reads as TGTGCCTGGAGTCAAACCATCCAAGAGCAGTACTTC. Residues: CAWSQTIQEQYF.

The sample holds one count of this clone. The chain carries TRBV29-1 and TRBJ1-2; 9 nucleotides match TRBD1. Germline V gives CDR1 SQVTM, CDR2 ANQGSEA. Trimming removed 6 bases from V and 4 bases from J; junction bases left unmatched: 12. The CDR3 is 15 amino acids. Here the CDR3 reads CSVDPGQGRGYGYTF. DNA of the CDR3: TGCAGCGTAGACCCGGGACAGGGCCGTGGCTATGGCTACACCTTC.

The chain links TRBV6-6 to TRBJ2-3; TRBD2 might be the D (6 bases). The germline V gene has CDR1 MNHNY and CDR2 SVGAGI (reference sequence). V lost 4 bases, J lost 1 base, and 15 bases lay in between. This CDR3 has 16 residues. CDR3 sequence reads: CASSFGTPIRTDTQYF. The CDR3 nucleotides read TGTGCCAGCAGTTTCGGGACTCCGATCCGCACAGATACGCAGTATTTT.

This sequence joins TRBV9 and TRBJ2-3; 8 bases map to TRBD2. V shed 4 bases, J shed 5 bases, and the junction held 6 bases outside the gene matches. Germline CDR1 reads SGDLS; CDR2 reads YYNGEE. This CDR3 contains 14 residues. The CDR3 DNA reads as TGTGCCAGCAGCCAAACTAGCGGAGGAGATACGCAGTATTTT. It yields the protein CASSQTSGGDTQYF. The variable domain in full, completed from reference TRBV9 and TRBJ2-3, reads DSGVTQTPKHLITATGQRVTLRCSPRSGDLSVYWYQQSLDQGLQFLIQYYNGEERAKGNILERFSAQQFPDLHSELNLSSLELGDSALYFCASSQTSGGDTQYFGPGTRLTVL.

The chain recombines TRBV2 with TRBJ2-5; the D gene is possibly TRBD1 (5 bases). Per the germline V gene, CDR1 is SNHLY and CDR2 is FYNNEI. The length of the CDR3 is 14 residues. The V end was cut by 6 bases, the J end by 1 base, with 12 bases between. The DNA for the CDR3 is TGTGCCAGCAGCAGGGATCACGGCCAAGAGACCCAGTACTTC. Residues: CASSRDHGQETQYF. Looking up the rest from reference TRBV2 and TRBJ2-5 gives the full variable domain: EPEVTQTPSHQVTQMGQEVILRCVPISNHLYFYWYRQILGQKVEFLVSFYNNEISEKSEIFDDQFSVERPDGSNFTLKIRSTKLEDSAMYFCASSRDHGQETQYFGPGTRLLVL.

This chain connects TRBV13 to TRBJ2-7; 13 bases agree with TRBD2. This CDR3 is 15 amino acids long. Germline-derived CDR1 and CDR2 are PRHDT and FYEKMQ (reference sequence). After removal of 5 bases from V and 7 bases from J, the junction contained 8 bases not matched to a gene. The CDR3 region is CASSLLAGGPGEQYF. The CDR3 bases are TGTGCCAGCAGCCTACTAGCGGGAGGGCCGGGGGAGCAGTACTTC. The whole variable domain, remainder taken from reference TRBV13 and TRBJ2-7, is AAGVIQSPRHLIKEKRETATLKCYPIPRHDTVYWYQQGPGQDPQFLISFYEKMQSDKGSIPDRFSAQQFSDYHSELNMSSLELGDSALYFCASSLLAGGPGEQYFGPGTRLTVT.

The chain carries TRBV7-3 and TRBJ1-1; D gene uncertain. Germline-derived CDR1 and CDR2 are SGHTA and FQGTGA. CDR3 length: 15 residues. V gave up 2 bases and J gave up 5 bases, with 15 bases separating them. The CDR3 protein is CASSLDLSGGTEAFF. CDR3 in DNA: TGTGCCAGCAGCTTAGATCTCTCGGGAGGGACTGAAGCTTTCTTT.